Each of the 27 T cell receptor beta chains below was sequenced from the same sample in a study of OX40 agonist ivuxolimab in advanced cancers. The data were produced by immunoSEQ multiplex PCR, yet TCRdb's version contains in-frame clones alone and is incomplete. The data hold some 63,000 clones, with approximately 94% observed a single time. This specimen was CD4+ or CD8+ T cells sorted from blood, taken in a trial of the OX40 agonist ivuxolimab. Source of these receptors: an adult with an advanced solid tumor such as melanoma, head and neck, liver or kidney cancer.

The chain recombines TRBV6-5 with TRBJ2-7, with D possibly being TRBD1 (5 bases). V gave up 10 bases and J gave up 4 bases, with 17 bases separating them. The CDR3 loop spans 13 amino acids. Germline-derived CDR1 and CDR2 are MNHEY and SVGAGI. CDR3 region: CANDRRPDYEQYF. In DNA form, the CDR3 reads TGTGCCAACGACAGACGGCCCGATTACGAGCAGTACTTC.

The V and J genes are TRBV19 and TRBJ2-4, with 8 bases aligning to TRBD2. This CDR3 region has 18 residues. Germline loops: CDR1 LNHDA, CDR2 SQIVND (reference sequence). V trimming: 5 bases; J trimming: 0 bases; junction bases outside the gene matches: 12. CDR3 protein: CASSLKLAEQLAKNIQYF. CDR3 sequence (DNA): TGTGCCAGTAGTTTGAAACTAGCGGAGCAGCTAGCCAAAAACATTCAGTACTTC. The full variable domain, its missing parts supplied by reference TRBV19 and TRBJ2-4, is DGGITQSPKYLFRKEGQNVTLSCEQNLNHDAMYWYRQDPGQGLRLIYYSQIVNDFQKGDIAEGYSVSREKKESFPLTVTSAQKNPTAFYLCASSLKLAEQLAKNIQYFGAGTRLSVL.

The CDR3 loop is CASSQASAFSSYNEQFF. The CDR3, as DNA: TGTGCCAGCAGCCAAGCTAGCGCGTTTAGCTCCTACAATGAGCAGTTCTTC. J is TRBJ2-1 and V is TRBV14; D might be TRBD2 (6 bases). The CDR3 is 17 amino acids. CDR1 SGHDN and CDR2 FVKESK come from the germline V gene. V lost 1 base, J lost 0 bases, and 13 bases lay in between.

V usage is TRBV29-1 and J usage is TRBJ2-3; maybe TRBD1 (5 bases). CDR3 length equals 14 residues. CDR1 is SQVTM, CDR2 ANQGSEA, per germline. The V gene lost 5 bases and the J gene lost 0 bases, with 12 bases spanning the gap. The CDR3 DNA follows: TGCAGCGTTTGGTCAGGGTATAGCACAGATACGCAGTATTTT. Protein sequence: CSVWSGYSTDTQYF.

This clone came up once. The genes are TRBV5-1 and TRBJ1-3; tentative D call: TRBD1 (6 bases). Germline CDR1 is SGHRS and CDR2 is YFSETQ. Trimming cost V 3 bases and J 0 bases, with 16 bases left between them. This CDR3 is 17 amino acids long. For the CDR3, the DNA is TGCGCCAGCAGCTGGACCGGGACATCGAGCTCTGGAAACACCATATATTTT. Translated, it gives CASSWTGTSSSGNTIYF.

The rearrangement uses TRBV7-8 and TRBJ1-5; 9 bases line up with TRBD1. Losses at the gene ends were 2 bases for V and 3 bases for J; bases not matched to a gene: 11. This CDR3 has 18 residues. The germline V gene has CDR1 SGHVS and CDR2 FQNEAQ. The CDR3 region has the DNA TGTGCCAGCAGCTTAAACGGGGACAGGGAATTGGACAATCAGCCCCAGCATTTT. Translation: CASSLNGDRELDNQPQHF. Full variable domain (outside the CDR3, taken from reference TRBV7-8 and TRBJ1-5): GAGVSQSPRYKVAKRGQDVALRCDPISGHVSLFWYQQALGQGPEFLTYFQNEAQLDKSGLPSDRFFAERPEGSVSTLKIQRTQQEDSAVYLCASSLNGDRELDNQPQHFGDGTRLSIL.

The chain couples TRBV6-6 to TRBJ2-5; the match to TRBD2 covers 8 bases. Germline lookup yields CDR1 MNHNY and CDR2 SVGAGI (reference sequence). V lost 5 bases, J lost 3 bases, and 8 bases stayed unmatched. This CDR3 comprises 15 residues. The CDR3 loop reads CASSIGPGLEETQYF. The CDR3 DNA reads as TGTGCCAGCAGTATCGGACCGGGACTAGAAGAGACCCAGTACTTC.

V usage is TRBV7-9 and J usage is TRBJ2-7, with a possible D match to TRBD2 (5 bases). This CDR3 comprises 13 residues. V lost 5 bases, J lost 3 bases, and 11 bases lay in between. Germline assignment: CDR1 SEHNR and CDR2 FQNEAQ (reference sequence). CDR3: CASSPGLNYEQYF. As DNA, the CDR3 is TGTGCCAGCAGCCCCGGACTTAACTACGAGCAGTACTTC.

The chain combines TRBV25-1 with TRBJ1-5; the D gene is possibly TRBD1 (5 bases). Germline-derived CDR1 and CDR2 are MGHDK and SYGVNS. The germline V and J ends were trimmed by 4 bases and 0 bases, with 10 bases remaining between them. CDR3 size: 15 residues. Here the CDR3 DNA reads TGTGCCAGCAGTGCCGGACACTATAGCAATCAGCCCCAGCATTTT. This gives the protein CASSAGHYSNQPQHF.

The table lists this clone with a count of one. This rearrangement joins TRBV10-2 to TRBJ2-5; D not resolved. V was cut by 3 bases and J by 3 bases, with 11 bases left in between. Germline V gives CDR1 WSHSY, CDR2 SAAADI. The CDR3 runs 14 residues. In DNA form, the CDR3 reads TGCGCCAGCAGTGACACCCTTTTGGAAGAGACCCAGTACTTC. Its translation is CASSDTLLEETQYF.

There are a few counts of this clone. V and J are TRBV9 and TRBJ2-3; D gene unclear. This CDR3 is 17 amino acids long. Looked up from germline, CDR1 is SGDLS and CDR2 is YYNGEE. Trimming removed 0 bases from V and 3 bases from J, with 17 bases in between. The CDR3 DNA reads TGTGCCAGCAGCGTAGCTGCGGTCGAAGTTTCTACAGATACGCAGTATTTT. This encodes CASSVAAVEVSTDTQYF.

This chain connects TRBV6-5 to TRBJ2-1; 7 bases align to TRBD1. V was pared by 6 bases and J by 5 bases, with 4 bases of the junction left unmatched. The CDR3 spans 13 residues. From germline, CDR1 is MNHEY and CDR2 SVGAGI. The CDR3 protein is CASSWDRNNEQFF. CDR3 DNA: TGTGCCAGCAGCTGGGACAGAAACAATGAGCAGTTCTTC.

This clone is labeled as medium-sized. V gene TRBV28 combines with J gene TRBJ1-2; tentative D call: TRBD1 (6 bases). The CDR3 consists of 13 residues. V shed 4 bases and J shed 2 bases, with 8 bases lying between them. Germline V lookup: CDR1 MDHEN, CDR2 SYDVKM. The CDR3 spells CASSYGQNYGYTF. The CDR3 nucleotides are TGTGCCAGCAGTTATGGACAGAACTATGGCTACACCTTC.

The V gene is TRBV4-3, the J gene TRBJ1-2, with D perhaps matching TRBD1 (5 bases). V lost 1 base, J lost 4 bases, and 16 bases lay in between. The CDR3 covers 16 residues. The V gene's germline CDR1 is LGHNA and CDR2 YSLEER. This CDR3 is CASSQGPGRTTYGYTF. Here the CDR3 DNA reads TGCGCCAGCAGCCAAGGCCCGGGACGGACCACCTATGGCTACACCTTC.

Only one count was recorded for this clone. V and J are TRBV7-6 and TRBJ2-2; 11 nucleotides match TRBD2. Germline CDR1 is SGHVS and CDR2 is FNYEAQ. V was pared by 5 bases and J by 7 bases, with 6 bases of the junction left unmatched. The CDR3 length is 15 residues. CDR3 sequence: CASSKEGLADGELFF. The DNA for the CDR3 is TGTGCCAGCAGCAAGGAGGGACTAGCGGACGGGGAGCTGTTTTTT.

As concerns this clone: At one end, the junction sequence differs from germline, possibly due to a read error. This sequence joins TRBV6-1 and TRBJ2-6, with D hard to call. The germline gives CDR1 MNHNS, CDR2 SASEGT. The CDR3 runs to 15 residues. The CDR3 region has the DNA TGTGCCAGCAGCGAAGGGCCCTCTGGGGCCAACGTCCTGACTTTC. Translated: CASSEGPSGANVLTF.

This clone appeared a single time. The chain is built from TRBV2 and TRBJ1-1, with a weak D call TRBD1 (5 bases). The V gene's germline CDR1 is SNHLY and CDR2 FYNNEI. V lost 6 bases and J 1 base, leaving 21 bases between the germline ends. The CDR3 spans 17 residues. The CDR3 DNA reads TGTGCCAGCAGGCCGCAGGGAAATCACTTGAGGAACACTGAAGCTTTCTTT. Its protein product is CASRPQGNHLRNTEAFF.

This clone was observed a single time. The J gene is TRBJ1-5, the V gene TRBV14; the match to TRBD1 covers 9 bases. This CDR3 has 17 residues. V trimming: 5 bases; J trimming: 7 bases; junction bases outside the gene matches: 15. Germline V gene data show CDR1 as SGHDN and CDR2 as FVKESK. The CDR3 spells CASSWDRAGQTRQPQHF. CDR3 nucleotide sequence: TGTGCCAGCAGCTGGGACAGGGCGGGCCAAACCCGGCAGCCCCAGCATTTT. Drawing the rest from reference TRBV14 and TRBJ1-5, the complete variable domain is EAGVTQFPSHSVIEKGQTVTLRCDPISGHDNLYWYRRVMGKEIKFLLHFVKESKQDESGMPNNRFLAERTGGTYSTLKVQPAELEDSGVYFCASSWDRAGQTRQPQHFGDGTRLSIL.

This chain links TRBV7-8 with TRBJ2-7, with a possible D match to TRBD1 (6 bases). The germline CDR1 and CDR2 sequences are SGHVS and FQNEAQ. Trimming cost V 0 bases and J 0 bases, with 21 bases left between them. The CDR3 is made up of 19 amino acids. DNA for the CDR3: TGTGCCAGCAGCTTAGCGCTAGGACAGCACCTAGCAAGCTCCTACGAGCAGTACTTC. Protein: CASSLALGQHLASSYEQYF.

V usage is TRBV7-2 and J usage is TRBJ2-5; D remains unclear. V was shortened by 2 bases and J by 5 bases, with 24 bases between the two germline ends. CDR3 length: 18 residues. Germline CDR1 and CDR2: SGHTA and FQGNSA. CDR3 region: CASSLIFSGGTPWETQYF. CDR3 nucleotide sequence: TGTGCCAGCAGCTTAATCTTTTCGGGTGGTACACCTTGGGAGACCCAGTACTTC.

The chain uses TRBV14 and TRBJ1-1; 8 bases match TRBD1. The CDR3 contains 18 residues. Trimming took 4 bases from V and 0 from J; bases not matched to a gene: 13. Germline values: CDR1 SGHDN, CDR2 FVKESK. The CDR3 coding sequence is TGTGCCAGCAGCCTTTTTTTCCGGACAGGGAGTATGAACACTGAAGCTTTCTTT. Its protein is CASSLFFRTGSMNTEAFF.

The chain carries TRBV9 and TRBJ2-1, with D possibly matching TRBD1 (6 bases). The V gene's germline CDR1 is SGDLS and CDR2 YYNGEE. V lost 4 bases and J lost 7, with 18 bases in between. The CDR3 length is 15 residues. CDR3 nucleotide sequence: TGTGCCAGCAGCCCAGACTCAGGGGTGGTAAATGAGCAGTTCTTC. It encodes CASSPDSGVVNEQFF.

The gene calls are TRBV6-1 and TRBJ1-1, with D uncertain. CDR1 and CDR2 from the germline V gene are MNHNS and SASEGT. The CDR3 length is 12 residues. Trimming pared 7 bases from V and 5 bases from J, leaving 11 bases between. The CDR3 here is CASMVRGTEAFF. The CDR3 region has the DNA TGTGCCAGCATGGTGCGGGGAACTGAAGCTTTCTTT.

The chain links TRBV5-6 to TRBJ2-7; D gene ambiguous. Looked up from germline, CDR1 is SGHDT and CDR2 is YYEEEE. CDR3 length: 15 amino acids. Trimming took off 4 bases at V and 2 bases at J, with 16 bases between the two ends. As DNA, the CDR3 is TGTGCCAGCAGCCTGGCCCTGGGCGGAGCCTACGAGCAGTACTTC. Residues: CASSLALGGAYEQYF.

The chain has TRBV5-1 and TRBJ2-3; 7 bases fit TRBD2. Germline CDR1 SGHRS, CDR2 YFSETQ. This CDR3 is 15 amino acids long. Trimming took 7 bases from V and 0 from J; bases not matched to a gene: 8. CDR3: CASSNGEGSTDTQYF. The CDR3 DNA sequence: TGCGCCAGCTCCAACGGGGAGGGTAGCACAGATACGCAGTATTTT.

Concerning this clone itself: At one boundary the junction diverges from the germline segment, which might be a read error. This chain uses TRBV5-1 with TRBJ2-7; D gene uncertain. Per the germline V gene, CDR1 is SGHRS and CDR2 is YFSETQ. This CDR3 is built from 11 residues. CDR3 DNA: TGCGCCAGCAGCTTCTCCGACGAGCAGTACTTC. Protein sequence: CASSFSDEQYF. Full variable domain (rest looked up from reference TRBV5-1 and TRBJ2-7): KAGVTQTPRYLIKTRGQQVTLSCSPISGHRSVSWYQQTPGQGLQFLFEYFSETQRNKGNFPGRFSGRQFSNSRSEMNVSTLELGDSALYLCASSFSDEQYFGPGTRLTVT.

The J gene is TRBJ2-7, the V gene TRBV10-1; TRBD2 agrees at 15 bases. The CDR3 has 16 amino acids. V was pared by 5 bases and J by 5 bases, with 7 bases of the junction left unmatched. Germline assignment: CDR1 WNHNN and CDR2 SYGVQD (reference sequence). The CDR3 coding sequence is TGCGCCAGCAGTCCGGGACTAGCGGGAGGAATACACGAGCAGTACTTC. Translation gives CASSPGLAGGIHEQYF.